This T cell receptor (beta chain) came from a study of cytomegalovirus exposure and HLA in healthy donors. Study in general: Earlier results showed some 120 million unique TCR beta sequences derived from roughly 180 million T cells.

Both 60 Vbeta primers and 13 Jbeta primers went into the PCR. Libraries were prepared by immunoSEQ multiplex PCR; TCRdb keeps only in-frame clonotypes and omits some of them. The sample holds about 120,000 clones, about 80% seen once. The CDR3 is 15 residues long. Germline CDR1 MNHEY, CDR2 SVGAGI. The ends were cut back, 8 bases at V and 7 bases at J, with 23 bases in the middle. This chain connects TRBV6-5 to TRBJ1-2, with TRBD1 as a possible D gene (5 bases). This TCR was recovered from a man aged 55 to 70 in good health and CMV-seropositive. The material sequenced was PBMCs. CDR3 in DNA: TGTGCCAGCGGCCCCTCGGGGGTTGTGTTCGGTGGCTACACCTTC. Protein: CASGPSGVVFGGYTF.